These 3 T cell receptor beta chains share one sample of origin, sequenced in a study of blood T cell repertoires in COVID-19. Clones were read by immunoSEQ multiplex PCR, and TCRdb kept only the in-frame ones, dropping some. The profile shows about 110,000 clones, 80% to 90% of them singletons. Sequencing used peripheral blood. These receptors were obtained from a woman aged 45-65 years with active or convalescent COVID-19.

V usage is TRBV7-9 and J usage is TRBJ1-2; 8 nucleotides agree with TRBD1. Germline CDR1 is SEHNR and CDR2 is FQNEAQ (reference sequence). This CDR3 comprises 14 residues. The V segment lost 5 bases and the J segment 2 bases; nucleotides outside the gene matches: 4. CDR3 residues: CASSLGQGNYGYTF. The CDR3 coding sequence is TGTGCCAGCAGCCTTGGACAGGGAAACTATGGCTACACCTTC.

Written as DNA, the CDR3 is TGTGCCAGCAGTTACCGGGACAGGGGGCCCGAGGGGTACTTC. Residues: CASSYRDRGPEGYF. The rearrangement links TRBV6-2 or TRBV6-3 to TRBJ2-7, with 12 bases lining up with TRBD1. From germline, CDR1 is MNHEY and CDR2 SVGEGT. The CDR3 sequence is 14 residues long. The V segment lost 2 bases and the J segment 12 bases; nucleotides outside the gene matches: 8.

This sequence joins TRBV11-2 and TRBJ2-5; D is possibly TRBD2 (6 bases). The germline V gene has CDR1 SGHAT and CDR2 FQNNGV. The ends were cut back, 7 bases at V and 1 base at J, with 22 bases in the middle. This CDR3 comprises 17 residues. CDR3 coding DNA: TGTGCCAGCAACGAAAGGGCGGGGAAACGAGCCCAAGAGACCCAGTACTTC. As protein: CASNERAGKRAQETQYF.